The clone carrying this T cell receptor beta chain was seen repeatedly, ten times or more. On each TCR cDNA molecule, a unique molecular identifier was present. Using its own MiXCR run on the 5' RACE reads, TCRdb lists one record per CDR3 protein. Of about 10,000 distinct CDR3 sequences detected, 6% to 7% appear once; the ten largest clones hold 28%. The entry originates in a study of spatial heterogeneity in lung cancer. Study context: Raw-read counts averaged over ten per unique TCR and UMI combination.

Time point specified: sample taken at primary tumor resection. Donors were around 70 untreated early-stage non-small cell lung cancer patients. Unsorted whole RNA from tumor, nontumor lung or frozen PBMC underwent sequencing. CDR3 length: 14 amino acids. Germline V CDR1 and CDR2: MDHEN, SYDVKM. V lost 8 bases to trimming and J lost 6 bases; unmatched junction nucleotides: 9. This clonotype was sampled from a male donor with early-stage non-small cell lung cancer. The specimen comprised normal lung tissue next to the tumor, sampled at surgery. The V and J genes are TRBV28 and TRBJ1-4; the match to TRBD1 covers 7 bases. Here the CDR3 reads CASAGEQGYEKLFF. The CDR3 DNA sequence: TGTGCCAGCGCGGGGGAACAGGGGTATGAAAAACTGTTTTTT.